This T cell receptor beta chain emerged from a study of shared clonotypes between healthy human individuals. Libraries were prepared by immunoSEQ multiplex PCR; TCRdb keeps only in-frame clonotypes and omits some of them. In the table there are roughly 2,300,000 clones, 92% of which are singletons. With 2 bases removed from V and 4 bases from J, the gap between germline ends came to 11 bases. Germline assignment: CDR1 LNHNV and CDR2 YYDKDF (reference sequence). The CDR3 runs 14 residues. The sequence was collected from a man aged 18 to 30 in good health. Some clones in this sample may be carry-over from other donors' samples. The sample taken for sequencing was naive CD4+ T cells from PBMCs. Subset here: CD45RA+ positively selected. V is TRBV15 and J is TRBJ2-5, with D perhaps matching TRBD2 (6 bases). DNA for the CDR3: TGTGCCACCAGCAGAAAGATGGGGGGAGAGACCCAGTACTTC. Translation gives CATSRKMGGETQYF.